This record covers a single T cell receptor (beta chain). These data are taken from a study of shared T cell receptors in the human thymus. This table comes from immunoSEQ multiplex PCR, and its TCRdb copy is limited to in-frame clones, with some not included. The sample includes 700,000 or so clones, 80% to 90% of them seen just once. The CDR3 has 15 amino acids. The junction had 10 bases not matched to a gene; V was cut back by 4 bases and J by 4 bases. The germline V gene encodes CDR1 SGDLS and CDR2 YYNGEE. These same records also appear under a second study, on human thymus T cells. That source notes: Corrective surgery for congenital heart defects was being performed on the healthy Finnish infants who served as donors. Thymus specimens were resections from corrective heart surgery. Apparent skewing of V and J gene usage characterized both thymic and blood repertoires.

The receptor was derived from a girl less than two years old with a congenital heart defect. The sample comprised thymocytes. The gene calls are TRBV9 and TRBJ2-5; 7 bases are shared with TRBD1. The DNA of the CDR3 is TGTGCCAGCAGCACCCGAACAGGGGTGGGAGAGACCCAGTACTTC. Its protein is CASSTRTGVGETQYF. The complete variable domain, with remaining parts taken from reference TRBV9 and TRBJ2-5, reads DSGVTQTPKHLITATGQRVTLRCSPRSGDLSVYWYQQSLDQGLQFLIQYYNGEERAKGNILERFSAQQFPDLHSELNLSSLELGDSALYFCASSTRTGVGETQYFGPGTRLLVL.